These 24 T cell receptor beta chains were all obtained from the same sample, sequenced in a study of CD8 T cells in ankylosing spondylitis. Whole-study findings and limits: Blood of patients with ankylosing spondylitis appeared to be characterized by a TCR beta motif of about 8 highly homologous variants.

One entry per CDR3 protein, called by TCRdb with MiXCR from the 5' RACE reads. The sample includes approximately 220,000 distinct CDR3 sequences, about a sixth of them seen just once. What these receptors recognize is not known. The specimen sequenced was blood, either unsorted or a sorted T cell fraction (not recorded which). The receptor source for this set is a male donor with ankylosing spondylitis.

V usage is TRBV10-3 and J usage is TRBJ2-7, with D maybe TRBD1 (6 bases). Germline V lookup: CDR1 ENHRY, CDR2 SYGVKD. V gave up 3 bases and J gave up 3 bases, with 9 bases separating them. This CDR3 has 13 amino acids. DNA for the CDR3: TGTGCCATCAGTGAAGTAGGGGGCTACGAGCAGTACTTC. Protein sequence: CAISEVGGYEQYF.

The table lists this clonotype with many counts. The V and J genes are TRBV6-5 and TRBJ1-1; D unclear. V lost 5 bases, J lost 4 bases, and 5 bases lay in between. Germline V gives CDR1 MNHEY, CDR2 SVGAGI. This CDR3 spans 11 amino acids. CDR3 bases: TGTGCCAGCAGTAAGGGCACTGAAGCTTTCTTT. Protein: CASSKGTEAFF.

This clonotype came up a few times. The rearrangement links TRBV6-1 to TRBJ1-2, with D perhaps TRBD1 (6 bases). Trimming shortened V by 1 base and J by 4 bases, and 13 bases separated the two germline ends. Germline V gene lookup returns CDR1 MNHNS and CDR2 SASEGT. This CDR3 has 15 amino acids. CDR3 residues: CASSEVPGDSYGYTF. The CDR3 DNA follows: TGTGCCAGCAGTGAAGTCCCAGGGGATTCCTATGGCTACACCTTC.

J is TRBJ2-1 and V is TRBV4-1; 14 bases fit TRBD2. V shed 3 bases and J 9 bases; nucleotides not matched to a gene: 4. Germline V gene data show CDR1 as MGHRA and CDR2 as YSYEKL. This CDR3 comprises 15 residues. The chain's CDR3 is CASSHGLAGGVEQFF. CDR3 coding DNA: TGCGCCAGCAGCCACGGACTAGCGGGGGGAGTTGAGCAGTTCTTC.

This chain links TRBV7-3 with TRBJ2-6; a possible D gene is TRBD1 (6 bases). V was shortened by 3 bases and J by 0 bases, with 15 bases between the two germline ends. This CDR3 has 18 residues. Germline CDR1 is SGHTA and CDR2 is FQGTGA. The CDR3 here is CASSLSTGRLSGANVLTF. Here the CDR3 DNA reads TGTGCCAGCAGCTTGAGTACAGGGCGACTCTCTGGGGCCAACGTCCTGACTTTC. Supplemented by reference TRBV7-3 and TRBJ2-6, the full variable domain reads GAGVSQTPSNKVTEKGKYVELRCDPISGHTALYWYRQSLGQGPEFLIYFQGTGAADDSGLPNDRFFAVRPEGSVSTLKIQRTERGDSAVYLCASSLSTGRLSGANVLTFGAGSRLTVL.

This clonotype was counted ten times or more. J is TRBJ2-3 and V is TRBV15; 8 positions agree with TRBD2. The CDR3 has 15 amino acids. The J segment lost 4 bases and the V segment lost 1 base, leaving 4 bases of the junction unmatched. Germline V gene sequence: CDR1 LNHNV, CDR2 YYDKDF (reference sequence). This CDR3 reads CATSRGISGADTQYF. The CDR3 region has the DNA TGTGCCACCAGCAGAGGGATTAGCGGGGCAGATACGCAGTATTTT. Variable domain in full (rest from reference TRBV15 and TRBJ2-3): DAMVIQNPRYQVTQFGKPVTLSCSQTLNHNVMYWYQQKSSQAPKLLFHYYDKDFNNEADTPDNFQSRRPNTSFCFLDIRSPGLGDTAMYLCATSRGISGADTQYFGPGTRLTVL.

The J gene is TRBJ2-7, the V gene TRBV4-2; D is undetermined. This CDR3 comprises 12 residues. Trimming took 4 bases from V and 10 from J, leaving 14 bases between them. Germline V gene sequence: CDR1 LGHNA, CDR2 YNFKEQ. CDR3 sequence reads: CASSLQRSDQYF. The DNA of the CDR3 is TGTGCCAGCAGCCTACAGCGCAGCGACCAGTACTTC.

This clonotype was seen a handful of times. The rearrangement uses TRBV11-2 and TRBJ1-1; D is unresolved. This CDR3 is built from 16 residues. Deletions cut 1 base from V and 1 base from J, with 13 bases between. The germline V gene encodes CDR1 SGHAT and CDR2 FQNNGV. CDR3: CASSLAVGRPNTEAFF. CDR3 nucleotides: TGTGCCAGCAGCTTAGCGGTGGGGAGGCCGAACACTGAAGCTTTCTTT.

The chain uses TRBV12-3 or TRBV12-4 and TRBJ2-3; D could derive from TRBD1 or TRBD2 (5 bases each). The CDR3 is 18 amino acids. Trimming took off 4 bases at V and 2 bases at J, with 22 bases between the two ends. This chain's CDR3 is CASSWGTGGAANTDTQYF. The CDR3 nucleotides are TGTGCCAGCAGTTGGGGGACCGGTGGGGCAGCCAACACAGATACGCAGTATTTT.

This clonotype has ten or more counts. The chain links TRBV7-9 to TRBJ2-7; D may be TRBD2 (6 bases). The CDR3 covers 13 residues. The V end lost 5 bases, the J end lost 1 base, and 9 bases lay between the germline ends. Germline V lookup: CDR1 SEHNR, CDR2 FQNEAQ (reference sequence). The CDR3 reads CASSPTSSYEQYF. As DNA, the CDR3 is TGTGCCAGCAGCCCGACTAGTTCCTACGAGCAGTACTTC.

This clonotype was observed a few times. The chain carries TRBV11-2 and TRBJ2-7; TRBD2 is a possible D gene (5 bases). Germline CDR1 SGHAT, CDR2 FQNNGV. V was clipped by 5 bases and J by 3 bases, with 11 bases between them. The CDR3 runs to 13 residues. CDR3 in DNA: TGTGCCAGCAGCCCGGGGTCGGACTACGAGCAGTACTTC. It specifies CASSPGSDYEQYF.

The V and J genes are TRBV12-3 or TRBV12-4 and TRBJ2-7; maybe TRBD2 (5 bases). The CDR3 is 13 amino acids. V was pared by 3 bases and J by 3 bases, with 9 bases between. In DNA form, the CDR3 reads TGTGCCAGCAGTTTCTGGGAGTACTACGAGCAGTACTTC. Amino acid sequence: CASSFWEYYEQYF.

This clonotype has a handful of counts. The chain links TRBV18 to TRBJ1-2; D call uncertain. Trimming stripped 3 bases from V and 1 base from J, with 24 bases between. Germline V gives CDR1 KGHSH, CDR2 LQKENI. The CDR3 has 19 amino acids. The CDR3 nucleotides are TGTGCCAGCTCACCTTGGAGGGCGGGGAGCGAGACTTATAACTATGGCTACACCTTC. It translates to CASSPWRAGSETYNYGYTF.

The V and J genes are TRBV4-3 and TRBJ2-3; 7 bases match TRBD2. The V gene end was trimmed by 0 bases and the J gene end by 0 bases; junction bases not matched to a gene: 6. CDR3 length: 17 amino acids. CDR1 LGHNA and CDR2 YSLEER come from the germline V gene. CDR3 region: CASSQDRVSGSTDTQYF. CDR3 in DNA: TGCGCCAGCAGCCAAGATCGAGTTAGCGGGAGCACAGATACGCAGTATTTT.

This chain links TRBV30 with TRBJ2-1; D gene uncertain. Trimming pared 4 bases from V and 9 bases from J, leaving 10 bases between. From germline, CDR1 is GTSNPN and CDR2 SVGIG (reference sequence). This CDR3 is 11 amino acids long. The CDR3 region has the DNA TGTGCCTGGAACCAAGGCGGTGAGCAGTTCTTC. Amino acid sequence: CAWNQGGEQFF.

This clonotype came up a few times. The rearrangement joins TRBV7-9 to TRBJ2-7; 8 bases map to TRBD1. V lost 5 bases to trimming and J lost 0 bases; unmatched junction nucleotides: 9. The CDR3 has 16 amino acids. Germline V gene sequence: CDR1 SEHNR, CDR2 FQNEAQ (reference sequence). The CDR3 bases are TGTGCCAGCAGCACCTTAACAGGGGGAGGCTCCTACGAGCAGTACTTC. Its translation is CASSTLTGGGSYEQYF.

This clonotype has only a few counts. The junction departs from the called germline gene at one end, perhaps through a read error. V is TRBV20-1 and J is TRBJ2-2; 11 nucleotides match TRBD2. The CDR3 covers 16 residues. Per the germline V gene, CDR1 is DFQATT and CDR2 is SNEGSKA (reference sequence). This CDR3 is CSARDSGGASTGELFF. The DNA of the CDR3 is TGCAGTGCTCGAGATAGCGGGGGGGCGAGCACCGGGGAGCTGTTTTTT.

This clonotype was observed a few times. The chain has TRBV21-1 and TRBJ1-2; the D call TRBD1 from the table was never checked on the DNA. TRBV21-1 is assigned pseudogene status. The CDR3 runs to 17 residues. The CDR3: CASSLTGTGGVVYGYTF. CDR3 sequence (DNA): TGTGCCAGCAGTCTAACCGGGACAGGGGGCGTAGTCTATGGCTACACCTTC.

This clonotype showed up many times. The chain has TRBV12-3 or TRBV12-4 and TRBJ2-2; the match to TRBD2 covers 10 bases. The trim removed 3 bases at V and 3 bases at J, leaving 1 base unmatched. This CDR3 is built from 15 residues. The CDR3 nucleotides are TGTGCCAGCAGTTTTGGACTAGCGGACACCGGGGAGCTGTTTTTT. It yields the protein CASSFGLADTGELFF.

The chain combines TRBV11-2 with TRBJ2-1; a possible D gene is TRBD1 (6 bases). This CDR3 region has 14 residues. Germline values: CDR1 SGHAT, CDR2 FQNNGV. V was trimmed by 9 bases and J by 7 bases, leaving 19 bases between them. CDR3 region: CASWVGQGQNEQFF. CDR3 nucleotides: TGTGCCAGTTGGGTGGGGCAGGGACAAAATGAGCAGTTCTTC.

This clonotype was detected a few times. The chain employs TRBV5-1 and TRBJ2-2; perhaps TRBD2 as D (5 bases). V was clipped by 1 base and J by 5 bases, with 15 bases between them. Looked up from germline, CDR1 is SGHRS and CDR2 is YFSETQ. The CDR3 spans 16 residues. In DNA, the CDR3 is TGCGCCAGCAGCTTGTCCCAGGAGGCTTTGACCGGGGAGCTGTTTTTT. Translated, it gives CASSLSQEALTGELFF. The complete variable domain, with remaining parts taken from reference TRBV5-1 and TRBJ2-2, reads KAGVTQTPRYLIKTRGQQVTLSCSPISGHRSVSWYQQTPGQGLQFLFEYFSETQRNKGNFPGRFSGRQFSNSRSEMNVSTLELGDSALYLCASSLSQEALTGELFFGEGSRLTVL.

In its sample, this clonotype was seen a few times. The rearrangement uses TRBV4-1 and TRBJ1-6; 8 bases map to TRBD1. Germline trimming cut 1 base from V and 6 bases from J; bases unmatched to any gene: 8. Germline CDR1 is MGHRA and CDR2 is YSYEKL. The CDR3 runs 17 residues. The CDR3: CASSQGVLGQANSPLHF. In nucleotides, the CDR3 is TGCGCCAGCAGCCAAGGCGTTTTGGGACAGGCTAATTCACCCCTCCACTTT.

This clonotype came up a few times. The chain has TRBV27 and TRBJ2-5; 9 bases are shared with TRBD2. Trimming at V came to 1 base and at J to 5 bases, leaving 5 bases not matched to a gene. The CDR3 is made up of 15 amino acids. CDR1 MNHEY and CDR2 SMNVEV come from the germline V gene (reference sequence). CDR3 in DNA: TGTGCCAGCAGTTTATTAGGGACTAGCCGGGAGACCCAGTACTTC. Translated: CASSLLGTSRETQYF.

This chain uses TRBV9 with TRBJ2-2, with 10 bases aligning to TRBD1. This CDR3 is 16 amino acids long. V shed 3 bases, J shed 4 bases, and the junction held 6 bases outside the gene matches. CDR1 is SGDLS and CDR2 is YYNGEE in the germline V gene. The CDR3 spells CASSALDRGITGELFF. The DNA for the CDR3 is TGTGCCAGCAGCGCGTTGGACAGGGGGATCACCGGGGAGCTGTTTTTT.